Listed below are T cell receptor beta chains from one sample, sequenced in a study of blood T cell repertoires in COVID-19. TCRdb's table, derived via immunoSEQ multiplex PCR, lists solely in-frame clones and lacks some. The sample includes 110,000 or so clones, approximately 85% of them seen just once. The sample comprised peripheral blood. The receptor source for this set is a human donor in a cohort sampled during active COVID-19. CDR3s include the opening cysteine and the closing phenylalanine or tryptophan. Only some rows state a clone size, as once, few, many or a class for expanded clones.

V | size | CDR3
TRBV7-9 | NA | CASSASGAPDQPQHF
TRBV4-1 | NA | CASSQAPLAGGLSYNEQFF
TRBV24-1 | NA | CATRSTGTGTSNEQFF
TRBV5-1 | NA | CASSLTSGGVYEQYF
TRBV18 | NA | CASSPSTGNTEAFF
TRBV18 | NA | CASSPAPGQVYGYTF
TRBV15 | NA | CATSRVSTSPGANVLTF
TRBV25-1 | NA | CASSLWGGYNEQFF
TRBV4-3 | NA | CASSQVEGSGYTF
TRBV19 | once | CASSITQGGYGYTF
TRBV5-1 | NA | CASSLFATGNSPLHF
TRBV7-9 | NA | CASSLPDTEAFF
TRBV12-3/TRBV12-4 | NA | CASSHQGGEQFF
TRBV7-9 | once | CASSTADRKNLNGYTF
TRBV5-1 | NA | CASSLGQYREQYF
TRBV20-1 | NA | CSARDQQGAFF
TRBV5-1 | NA | CASSLTGGVSEQFF
TRBV4-3 | once | CASSQDSTGGYYGYTF
TRBV11-2 | few | CASSLEEDRWQFF
TRBV11-3 | NA | CASSSLPGLGPYNEQFF
TRBV2 | NA | CASSLTGGVGNTIYF
TRBV7-8 | NA | CASAMEGQGATLNTIYF
TRBV7-2 | few | CASSLNAPGQGNQPQHF
TRBV13 | NA | CASSGLRTDTQYF
TRBV5-1 | NA | CASSPQTSSFTEAFF
TRBV21-1 | NA | CASSKGDGGKGGDQPQHF
TRBV7-2 | NA | CASLGQGADTEAFF